The source of this T cell receptor beta chain is a study of T cells in Graves' hyperthyroidism and ophthalmopathy. Whole-study findings and limits: Ophthalmopathy got predicted by the model a median around six months before its onset. Blood shared most expanded thyroid clonotypes above 0.001.

CDR1 is SGHAT and CDR2 is FQNNGV in the germline V gene. The CDR3 has 14 amino acids. Deletions cut 3 bases from V and 4 bases from J, with 12 bases between. TCR beta CDR3 region amplification was performed from RNA transcripts. In the first-round RT-PCR of the TCR CDR3, the HTBI primer set was used. MiXCR, applied by TCRdb to the multiplex PCR reads, yields one record per CDR3 protein. In the table there are about 520,000 distinct CDR3 sequences, around 22% of which are singletons. The study left out patients who had uncontrolled infection, other autoimmune disease, pregnancy or lactation. Cells are PBMCs isolated from more than 8.5 ml of fresh blood. This clonotype has a count of ten or more. Its antigen is unidentified.

The V and J genes are TRBV11-2 and TRBJ1-2; D perhaps matches TRBD1 (5 bases). The source is a woman in her thirties with Graves' ophthalmopathy. The sequenced material came from blood. The CDR3 protein is CASSFSDGAYGYTF. CDR3 coding DNA: TGTGCCAGCAGCTTTTCAGACGGGGCCTATGGCTACACCTTC.